This record concerns one T cell receptor beta chain sequence. There is no known antigen for this receptor. Per-nucleotide qualities are absent, and no much larger clonotype sits a single base away. The entry originates in a study of blood T cells in healthy people across ages (dated by TCRdb to about 2015). With regard to the full study: In model experiments, template switching captured roughly one uniquely barcoded TCR beta cDNA molecule for every two T cells. Age-related changes in TCR beta repertoire diversity were measured in the study by deep sequencing normalized with unique cDNA molecular identifiers. Four age groups were formed from the donors: young (average approximately 16 years), middle-aged (approximately 39), aged (over 55) and long-lived (about 80). Using the same blood draw, the study looked at two additional independent replicas of 1 million unique cDNA reads for two donors, one aged 18 to 30 and the other aged 80 or older.

Systemically healthy Caucasian individuals from Russia, some 38 in total and aged about 6 to 95 years, were included as donors. Each donor gave 8 to 10 milliliters of peripheral blood, drawn into EDTA-treated Vacutainer tubes. PBMCs were isolated by Ficoll-Paque density-gradient centrifugation, with at least 6 million obtained per sample. Total RNA was extracted from PBMCs with Trizol reagent, with at least 6 micrograms obtained per sample. The percentages of naive CD45RAhigh/CD27high T cells were determined by flow cytometry on a PBMC aliquot from every donor. Overall study outcomes, separate from this receptor: Estimates of total diversity from one million sequenced T cells were regarded as lower bounds and underestimates. Conclusive comparison of naive and antigen-experienced compartments was prevented by the profiling of bulk unsorted PBMCs. Observed TCR beta diversity per million T cells fell roughly linearly with age, and a significant reduction was already apparent by age approximately 41. Because the CMV infection status of the donors was unknown, age-related changes in expanded clonotypes may potentially have been confounded. The percentage of naive T cells measured by flow cytometry correlated strongly with observed TCR beta diversity. Compared with the aged group, more naive CD4+ T cells, fewer expanded clones and increased TCR diversity were shown by the long-lived group, suggesting age selection.

Preparation of the library involved 5' RACE. Sequenced using an Illumina HiSeq 2500. A second PCR of about 6 to 11 cycles was performed with a sample-barcoded 5' primer and a J-beta primer mix. A unique molecular identifier was introduced onto each TCR beta cDNA molecule by a template-switch 5' adaptor carrying 12 random nucleotides. Each sample yielded at least 2.5 million CDR3-containing paired-end reads. All of the RNA was converted into first-strand cDNA using the Mint cDNA synthesis kit, with a TRBC-specific oligonucleotide serving as the primer. After uracil-DNA glycosylase treatment, a first 18-cycle PCR used universal primers M1SS and BC2_uni_R on all cDNA. Concerning the study's data processing: Each sample was normalized by randomly selecting 1 million high-quality reads, each carrying a distinct molecular identifier. Instead of being binned into consensus sequences, reads with shared molecular identifiers were discarded. CDR3 identification, clonotype clustering and error correction used MiTCR with a Q25 quality threshold and the strictest error-elimination algorithm. A nonparametric unseen species model using Euler transformation provided a lower-bound estimate of total TCR beta diversity. TCRdb ran its own pipeline on the public reads, namely fastp trimming at Q25 and MiXCR clone calling, and kept in-frame beta chains. Entries that share a CDR3 protein sequence are merged under the most common genes and DNA. The V and J calls and clone size come from TCRdb's table, not from the authors' own analysis. Present in this sample are around 700,000 distinct CDR3 sequences, 20% to 25% of which were seen just once. The ten largest clones capture more than 8.5% of the sample.

CDR1 is given as MNHEY and CDR2 as SVGAGI, both from the germline V gene. The junction carries 12 bases between V and J, which are trimmed by 4 bases and 6 bases respectively. Including the terminal cysteine and phenylalanine, the CDR3 comprises 14 residues. Only the CDR3 region is kept as DNA, spanning 42 bases read in frame from base 1. In addition, the sample was reused for a study of T cells of mothers and their children. The second source states: Nine systemically healthy Caucasian individuals, comprising three mothers and their six children, were included as donors. cDNA synthesis consumed the entire amount of extracted RNA, loaded at around 1.5 ug RNA in each 15 ul reaction. In the second PCR, the M1S primer added sample barcodes and 2-4 random nucleotides. Over 9.5 million TCR beta CDR3 reads came from each mother, compared with approximately 3 million reads from each child. Thymic selection shapes the output of TCR recombination in a similar way in related and unrelated pairs, and inherited differences have a minor effect. Normalized repertoire overlap in related mother-child pairs was always slightly higher than in unrelated mother-child pairs, but the difference was never significant. Persistent microchimeric T cell clones were not detected, at a sensitivity of about 90 clones per million clonotypes. To look for features that set related mother-child pairs apart from unrelated individuals, the researchers ran deep NGS to compare the TCR beta repertoires of mothers and children. On average, the children were roughly 11 +/- 4 years old, while the mothers were roughly 40 +/- 4 years old. Libraries were sequenced on Illumina HiSeq 2000 with 100+100 nt paired-end reads after adapter ligation with NEBNext reagents. To avoid cross-contamination, the mother libraries and the child libraries were prepared a month apart and sequenced in separate runs. Between about 500,000 and 2,100,000 distinct TCR beta clonotypes were identified per donor. Naive TCR beta clonotypes were estimated from low-frequency clonotypes matched to each donor's FACS-determined naive share, without sorting.

The receptor was isolated from a boy aged 5-17 years in good health. The rearrangement joined TRBV6-5 to TRBJ2-2; the D segment could be TRBD1, given 6 matching bases. The specimen sequenced was blood. The CDR3 in this case is CASSSGHPPGELFF. The DNA is TGTGCCAGCAGTTCGGGACACCCACCCGGGGAGCTGTTTTTT.